This T cell receptor beta chain was obtained from a study of T cell responses to AZD1222 COVID-19 vaccine. Findings and caveats of the study: None of the repertoires were sampled until the peak T cell response had passed.

This CDR3 region has 15 residues. Germline CDR1 SGHRS, CDR2 YFSETQ. The V and J ends lost 2 bases and 5 bases respectively, with 16 bases between them. As concerns this clone: Its antigen is unidentified.

TCRdb keeps only in-frame clones here, not all; method: immunoSEQ multiplex PCR. Counted here are roughly 130,000 clones, about 86% occurring once; the ten biggest clones make up about 12%. The sequence was obtained from an adult in good health. The chain has TRBV5-1 and TRBJ1-1, with D perhaps TRBD1 (5 bases). This material consisted of peripheral blood, taken on day 0 of AZD1222 vaccination. The CDR3 sequence: CASSFGGKSGTEAFF. The DNA for the CDR3 is TGCGCCAGCAGCTTTGGGGGGAAGTCGGGTACTGAAGCTTTCTTT.